One TCR beta chain is described in this entry. Its cognate antigen is unknown. Method: immunoSEQ multiplex PCR; TCRdb's copy keeps in-frame clones and lacks some. Of roughly 570,000 clones listed, roughly 98% are singletons. This record belongs to a study of shared clonotypes between healthy human individuals. Study results and caveats: Clonotype sharing across four donors was observed for around 5% of naive CD4 clonotypes.

Germline V gives CDR1 SQVTM, CDR2 ANQGSEA. There are 17 residues in the CDR3. The V gene end was trimmed by 3 bases and the J gene end by 3 bases; junction bases not matched to a gene: 12. Naive CD8 isolation took CD45RO-negative cells positively selected for CCR7 and excluded terminally differentiated effector memory CD45RA+ cells. Material for sequencing was naive CD8+ T cells sorted from blood. The J gene is TRBJ2-3, the V gene TRBV29-1; the match to TRBD1 covers 10 bases. The TCR comes from a man aged 25-45 years in good health. CDR3 region: CSVEGRDRGLRTDTQYF. In nucleotides, the CDR3 is TGCAGCGTTGAGGGCCGTGACAGGGGGCTTCGGACAGATACGCAGTATTTT.